The clone carrying this TCR beta chain was recorded only once. This record belongs to a study of T cell responses to AZD1222 COVID-19 vaccine. The repertoire was sequenced with immunoSEQ multiplex PCR; TCRdb's copy has only in-frame clones and lacks some. The top ten clones hold about 7% of a sample with 83,000 or so clones, about 90% of them seen once. The germline gives CDR1 SNHLY, CDR2 FYNNEI. The germline V and J ends were trimmed by 6 bases and 0 bases, with 9 bases remaining between them. This CDR3 comprises 14 residues. This TCR was recovered from an adult who received the AZD1222 COVID-19 vaccine. The sequencing used peripheral blood, collected 28 days after the second AZD1222 dose. The chain recombines TRBV2 with TRBJ1-3; D gene ambiguous. The CDR3 nucleotides read TGTGCCAGCAGCCGGGAGGGCTCTGGAAACACCATATATTTT. Amino acids: CASSREGSGNTIYF.